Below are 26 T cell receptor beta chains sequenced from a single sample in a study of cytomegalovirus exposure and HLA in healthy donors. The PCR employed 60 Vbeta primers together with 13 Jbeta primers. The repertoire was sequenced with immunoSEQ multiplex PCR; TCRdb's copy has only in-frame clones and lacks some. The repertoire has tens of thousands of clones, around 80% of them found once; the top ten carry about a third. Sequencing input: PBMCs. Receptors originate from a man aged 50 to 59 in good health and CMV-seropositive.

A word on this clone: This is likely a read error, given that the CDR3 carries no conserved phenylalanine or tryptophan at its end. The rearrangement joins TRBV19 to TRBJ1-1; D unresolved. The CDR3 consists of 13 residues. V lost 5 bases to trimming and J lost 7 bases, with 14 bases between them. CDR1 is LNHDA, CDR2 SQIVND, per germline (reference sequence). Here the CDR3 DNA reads TGTGCCAGTAGTCCCGCGACACACCGTGAAGCTTTCCTT. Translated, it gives CASSPATHREAFL.

CDR3 sequence reads: CASSLTRGFSGSRTDTQYF. CDR3 DNA sequence: TGTGCCAGCAGCTTAACCCGAGGTTTTAGCGGGAGTCGCACAGATACGCAGTATTTT. The chain employs TRBV7-2 and TRBJ2-3, with 9 bases identical to TRBD2. After removal of 2 bases from V and 1 base from J, the junction contained 13 bases not matched to a gene. Germline lookup yields CDR1 SGHTA and CDR2 FQGNSA. The CDR3 loop spans 19 amino acids.

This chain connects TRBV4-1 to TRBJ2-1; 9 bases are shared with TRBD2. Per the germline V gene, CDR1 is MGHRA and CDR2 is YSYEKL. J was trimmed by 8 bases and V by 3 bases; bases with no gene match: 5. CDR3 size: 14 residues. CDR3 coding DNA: TGCGCCAGCAGCCAGTCTAGCGGGAAGGATGAGCAGTTCTTC. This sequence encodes CASSQSSGKDEQFF.

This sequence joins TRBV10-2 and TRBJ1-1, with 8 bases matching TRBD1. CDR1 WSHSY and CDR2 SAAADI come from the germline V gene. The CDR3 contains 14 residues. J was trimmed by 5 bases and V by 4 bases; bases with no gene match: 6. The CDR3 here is CASSGTGFRTEAFF. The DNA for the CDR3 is TGCGCCAGCAGTGGGACAGGGTTCAGAACTGAAGCTTTCTTT.

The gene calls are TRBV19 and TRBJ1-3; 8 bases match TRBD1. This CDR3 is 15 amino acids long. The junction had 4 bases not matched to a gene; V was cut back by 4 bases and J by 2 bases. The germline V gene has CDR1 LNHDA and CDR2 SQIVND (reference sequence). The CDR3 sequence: CASSTDRGTGNTIYF. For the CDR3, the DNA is TGTGCCAGTAGTACCGACAGGGGAACTGGAAACACCATATATTTT. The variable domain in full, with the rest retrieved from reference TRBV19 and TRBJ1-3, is DGGITQSPKYLFRKEGQNVTLSCEQNLNHDAMYWYRQDPGQGLRLIYYSQIVNDFQKGDIAEGYSVSREKKESFPLTVTSAQKNPTAFYLCASSTDRGTGNTIYFGEGSWLTVV.

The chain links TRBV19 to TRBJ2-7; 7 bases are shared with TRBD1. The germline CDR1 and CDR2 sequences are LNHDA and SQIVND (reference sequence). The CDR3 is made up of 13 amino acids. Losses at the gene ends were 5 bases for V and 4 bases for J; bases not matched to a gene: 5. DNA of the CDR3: TGTGCCAGTAGTCCCGGGACAGCGTACGAGCAGTACTTC. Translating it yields CASSPGTAYEQYF.

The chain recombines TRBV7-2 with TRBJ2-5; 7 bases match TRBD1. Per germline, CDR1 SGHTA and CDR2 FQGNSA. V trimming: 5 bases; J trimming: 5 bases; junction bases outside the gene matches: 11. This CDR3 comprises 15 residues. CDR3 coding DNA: TGTGCCAGCAGCCCGGGACAGAATAAACGTGAGACCCAGTACTTC. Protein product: CASSPGQNKRETQYF.

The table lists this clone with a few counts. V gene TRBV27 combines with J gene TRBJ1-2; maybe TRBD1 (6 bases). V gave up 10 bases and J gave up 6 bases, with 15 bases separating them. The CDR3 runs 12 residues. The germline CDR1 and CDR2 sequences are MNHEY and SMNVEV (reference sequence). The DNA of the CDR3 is TGTGCCACGTCGAGCAGGGGAGATGGCTACACCTTC. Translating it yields CATSSRGDGYTF.

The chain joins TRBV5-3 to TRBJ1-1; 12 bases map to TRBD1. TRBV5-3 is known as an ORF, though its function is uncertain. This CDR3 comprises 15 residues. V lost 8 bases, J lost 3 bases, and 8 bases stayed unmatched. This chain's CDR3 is CASSPGTGGHTEAFF. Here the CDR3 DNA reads TGTGCCAGCAGCCCGGGGACAGGGGGCCACACTGAAGCTTTCTTT.

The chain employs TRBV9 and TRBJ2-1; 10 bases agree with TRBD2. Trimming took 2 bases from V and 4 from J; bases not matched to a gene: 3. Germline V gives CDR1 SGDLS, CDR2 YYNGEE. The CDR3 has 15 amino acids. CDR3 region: CASSVLAGVYNEQFF. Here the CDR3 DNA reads TGTGCCAGCAGCGTGCTAGCGGGAGTTTACAATGAGCAGTTCTTC.

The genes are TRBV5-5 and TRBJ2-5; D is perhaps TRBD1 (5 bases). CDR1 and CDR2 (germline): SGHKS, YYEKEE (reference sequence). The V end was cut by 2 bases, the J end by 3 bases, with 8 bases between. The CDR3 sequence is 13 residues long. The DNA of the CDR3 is TGTGCCAGCAGCTTTGAACAGGAAGAGACCCAGTACTTC. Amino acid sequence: CASSFEQEETQYF.

CDR3 DNA sequence: TGTGCCAGAAGCTTCTACGTCACCGTAGCGGGAGAAGGAAAAACTGTGCTGGTTGAGCAGTTCTTC. It translates to CARSFYVTVAGEGKTVLVEQFF. This rearrangement joins TRBV5-3 to TRBJ2-1; 9 nucleotides agree with TRBD2. TRBV5-3 is an ORF, with its function uncertain. Trimming at V came to 2 bases and at J to 9 bases, leaving 30 bases not matched to a gene. There are 22 residues in the CDR3.

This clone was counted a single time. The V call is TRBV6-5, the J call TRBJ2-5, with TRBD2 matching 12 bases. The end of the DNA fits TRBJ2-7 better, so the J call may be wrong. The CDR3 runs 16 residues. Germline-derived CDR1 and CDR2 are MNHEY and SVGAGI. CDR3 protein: CASSSFRLAGGLEQYF. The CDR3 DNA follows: TGTGCCAGCAGTTCTTTCAGGCTAGCGGGAGGGCTCGAGCAGTACTTC.

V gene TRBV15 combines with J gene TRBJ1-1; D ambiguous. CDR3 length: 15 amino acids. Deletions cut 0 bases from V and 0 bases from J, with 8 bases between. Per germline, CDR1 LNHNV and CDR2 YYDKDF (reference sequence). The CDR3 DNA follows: TGTGCCACCAGCAGAGAACGGGGTCTGAACACTGAAGCTTTCTTT. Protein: CATSRERGLNTEAFF.

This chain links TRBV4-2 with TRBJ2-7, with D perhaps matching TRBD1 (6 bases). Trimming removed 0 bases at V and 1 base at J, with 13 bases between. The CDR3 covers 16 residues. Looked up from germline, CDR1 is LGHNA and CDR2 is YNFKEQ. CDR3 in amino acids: CASSQDADRISYEQYF. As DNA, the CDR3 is TGTGCCAGCAGCCAAGATGCGGACAGAATTTCCTACGAGCAGTACTTC.

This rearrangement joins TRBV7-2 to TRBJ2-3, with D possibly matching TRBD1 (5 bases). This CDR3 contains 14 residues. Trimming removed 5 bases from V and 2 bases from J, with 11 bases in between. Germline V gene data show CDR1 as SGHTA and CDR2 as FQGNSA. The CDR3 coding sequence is TGTGCCAGCAGCCAATGGACATCCACAGATACGCAGTATTTT. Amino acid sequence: CASSQWTSTDTQYF.

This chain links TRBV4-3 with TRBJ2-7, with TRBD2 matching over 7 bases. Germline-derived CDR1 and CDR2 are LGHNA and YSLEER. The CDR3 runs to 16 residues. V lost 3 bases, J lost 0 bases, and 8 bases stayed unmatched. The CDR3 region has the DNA TGCGCCAGCAGCCAGACCCCTAGCGGTGACTCCTACGAGCAGTACTTC. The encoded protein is CASSQTPSGDSYEQYF.

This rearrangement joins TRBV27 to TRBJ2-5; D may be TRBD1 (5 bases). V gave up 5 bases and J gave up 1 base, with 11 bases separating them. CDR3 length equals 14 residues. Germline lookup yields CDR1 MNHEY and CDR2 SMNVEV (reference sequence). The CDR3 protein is CASSQNRIQETQYF. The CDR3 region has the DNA TGTGCCAGCAGTCAGAACAGGATCCAAGAGACCCAGTACTTC.

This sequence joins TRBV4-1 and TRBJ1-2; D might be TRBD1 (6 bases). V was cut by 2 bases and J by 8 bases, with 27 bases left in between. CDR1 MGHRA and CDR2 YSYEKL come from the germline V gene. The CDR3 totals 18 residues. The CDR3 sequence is CASSQRSGTKFSTAGYTF. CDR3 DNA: TGCGCCAGCAGCCAAAGATCCGGGACAAAATTCTCCACGGCGGGCTACACCTTC.

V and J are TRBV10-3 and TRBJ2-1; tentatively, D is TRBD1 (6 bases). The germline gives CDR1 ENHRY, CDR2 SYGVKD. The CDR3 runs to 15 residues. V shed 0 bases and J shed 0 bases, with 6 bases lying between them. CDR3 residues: CAISESGGSYNEQFF. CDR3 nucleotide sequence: TGTGCCATCAGTGAGTCAGGGGGCTCCTACAATGAGCAGTTCTTC.

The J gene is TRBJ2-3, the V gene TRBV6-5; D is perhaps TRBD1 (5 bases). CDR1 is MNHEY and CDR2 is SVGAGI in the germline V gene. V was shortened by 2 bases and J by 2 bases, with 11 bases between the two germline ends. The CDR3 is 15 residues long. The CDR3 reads CASSYGRANTDTQYF. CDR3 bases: TGTGCCAGCAGTTACGGCAGGGCCAACACAGATACGCAGTATTTT.

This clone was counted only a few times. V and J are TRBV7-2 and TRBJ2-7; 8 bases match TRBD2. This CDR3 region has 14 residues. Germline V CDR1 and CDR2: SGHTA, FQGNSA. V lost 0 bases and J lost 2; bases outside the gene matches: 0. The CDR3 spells CASSLAAGAYEQYF. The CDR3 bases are TGTGCCAGCAGCTTAGCAGCGGGAGCCTACGAGCAGTACTTC. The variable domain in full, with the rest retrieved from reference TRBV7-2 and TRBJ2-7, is GAGVSQSPSNKVTEKGKDVELRCDPISGHTALYWYRQSLGQGLEFLIYFQGNSAPDKSGLPSDRFSAERTGGSVSTLTIQRTQQEDSAVYLCASSLAAGAYEQYFGPGTRLTVT.

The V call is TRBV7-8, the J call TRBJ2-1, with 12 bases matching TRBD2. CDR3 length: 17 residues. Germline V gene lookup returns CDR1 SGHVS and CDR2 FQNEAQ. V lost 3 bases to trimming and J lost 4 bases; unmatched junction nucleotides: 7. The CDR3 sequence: CASSFGLAGIEYNEQFF. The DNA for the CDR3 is TGTGCCAGCAGCTTTGGACTAGCGGGAATCGAATACAATGAGCAGTTCTTC.

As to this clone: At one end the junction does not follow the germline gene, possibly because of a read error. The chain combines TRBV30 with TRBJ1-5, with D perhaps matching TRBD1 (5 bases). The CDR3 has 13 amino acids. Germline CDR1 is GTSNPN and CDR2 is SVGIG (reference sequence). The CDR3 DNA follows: TGTGCCTGGAGTTTGGGGGGAAATCAGTCCCAGCATTTT. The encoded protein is CAWSLGGNQSQHF. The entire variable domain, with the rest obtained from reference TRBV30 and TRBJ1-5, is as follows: SQTIHQWPATLVQPVGSPLSLECTVEGTSNPNLYWYRQAAGRGLQLLFYSVGIGQISSEVPQNLSASRPQDRQFILSSKKLLLSDSGFYLCAWSLGGNQSQHFGDGTRLSIL.

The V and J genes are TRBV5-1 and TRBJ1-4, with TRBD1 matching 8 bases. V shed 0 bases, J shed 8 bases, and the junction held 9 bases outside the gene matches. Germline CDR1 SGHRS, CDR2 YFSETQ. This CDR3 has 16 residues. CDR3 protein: CASSLAGQGGKEKLFF. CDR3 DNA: TGCGCCAGCAGCTTGGCCGGACAGGGAGGCAAGGAAAAACTGTTTTTT. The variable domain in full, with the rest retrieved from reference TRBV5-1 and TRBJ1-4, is KAGVTQTPRYLIKTRGQQVTLSCSPISGHRSVSWYQQTPGQGLQFLFEYFSETQRNKGNFPGRFSGRQFSNSRSEMNVSTLELGDSALYLCASSLAGQGGKEKLFFGSGTQLSVL.

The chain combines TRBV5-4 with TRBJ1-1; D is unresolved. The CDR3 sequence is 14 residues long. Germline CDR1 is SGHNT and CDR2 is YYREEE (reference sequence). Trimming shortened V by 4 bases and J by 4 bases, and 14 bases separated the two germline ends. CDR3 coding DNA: TGTGCCAGCAGCCCTAGAGGACTACTCACTGAAGCTTTCTTT. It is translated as CASSPRGLLTEAFF.